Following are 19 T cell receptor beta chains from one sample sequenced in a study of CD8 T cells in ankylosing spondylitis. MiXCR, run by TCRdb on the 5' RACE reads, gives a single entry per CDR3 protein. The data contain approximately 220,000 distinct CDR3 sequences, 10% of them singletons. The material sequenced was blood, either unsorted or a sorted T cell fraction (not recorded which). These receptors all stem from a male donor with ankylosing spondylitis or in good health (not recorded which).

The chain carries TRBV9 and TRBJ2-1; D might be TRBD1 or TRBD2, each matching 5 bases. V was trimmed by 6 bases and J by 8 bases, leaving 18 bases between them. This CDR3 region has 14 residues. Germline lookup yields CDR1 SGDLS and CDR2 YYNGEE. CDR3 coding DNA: TGTGCCAGCACCCGAACCCCAGGGCGGGATGAGCAGTTCTTC. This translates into CASTRTPGRDEQFF. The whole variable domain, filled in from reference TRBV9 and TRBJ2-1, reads DSGVTQTPKHLITATGQRVTLRCSPRSGDLSVYWYQQSLDQGLQFLIQYYNGEERAKGNILERFSAQQFPDLHSELNLSSLELGDSALYFCASTRTPGRDEQFFGPGTRLTVL.

CDR3 sequence: CSARADRGETQYF. The CDR3 DNA follows: TGCAGTGCTAGAGCGGACAGGGGGGAGACCCAGTACTTC. V and J are TRBV20-1 and TRBJ2-5; the match to TRBD1 covers 10 bases. CDR1 is DFQATT and CDR2 is SNEGSKA in the germline V gene (reference sequence). Trimming cost V 1 base and J 5 bases; bases outside gene matches: 1. The CDR3 totals 13 residues.

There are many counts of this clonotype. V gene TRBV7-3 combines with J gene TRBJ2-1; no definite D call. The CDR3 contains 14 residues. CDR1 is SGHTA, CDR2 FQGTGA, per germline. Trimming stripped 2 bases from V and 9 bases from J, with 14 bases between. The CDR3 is CASSLSPQVVEQFF. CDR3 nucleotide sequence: TGTGCCAGCAGCTTATCCCCGCAGGTGGTTGAGCAGTTCTTC.

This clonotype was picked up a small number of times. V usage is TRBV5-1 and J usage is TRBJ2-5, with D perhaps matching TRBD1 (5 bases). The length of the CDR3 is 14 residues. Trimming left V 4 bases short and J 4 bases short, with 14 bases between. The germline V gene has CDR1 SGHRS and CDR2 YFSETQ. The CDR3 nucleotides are TGCGCCAGCAGCCAGCTGACAGCAGGAGAGACCCAGTACTTC. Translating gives CASSQLTAGETQYF.

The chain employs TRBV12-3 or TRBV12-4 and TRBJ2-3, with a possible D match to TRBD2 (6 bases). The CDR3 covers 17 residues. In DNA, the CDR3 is TGTACCTGCAGTTTAGCTCGGGCAGGGAGGAGCACAGATACGCAGTATTTT. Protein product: CTCSLARAGRSTDTQYF.

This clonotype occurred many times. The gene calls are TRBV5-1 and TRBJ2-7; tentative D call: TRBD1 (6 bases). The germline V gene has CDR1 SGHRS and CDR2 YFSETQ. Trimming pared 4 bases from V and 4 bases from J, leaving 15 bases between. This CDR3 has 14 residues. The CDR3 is CASSPGTTGYEQYF. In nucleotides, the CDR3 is TGCGCCAGCAGCCCGGGGACAACCGGATACGAGCAGTACTTC.

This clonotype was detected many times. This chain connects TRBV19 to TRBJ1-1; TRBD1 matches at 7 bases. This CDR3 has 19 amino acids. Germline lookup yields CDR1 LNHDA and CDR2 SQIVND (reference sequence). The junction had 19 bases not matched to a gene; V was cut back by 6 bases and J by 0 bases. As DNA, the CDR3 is TGTGCCAGTAGAACTGGTTGGGCGACAGGGCCATTAATGAACACTGAAGCTTTCTTT. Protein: CASRTGWATGPLMNTEAFF.

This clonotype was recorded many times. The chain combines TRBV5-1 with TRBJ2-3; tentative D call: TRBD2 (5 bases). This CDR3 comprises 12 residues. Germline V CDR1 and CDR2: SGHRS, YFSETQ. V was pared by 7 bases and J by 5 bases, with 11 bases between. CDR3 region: CASRGSQDTQYF. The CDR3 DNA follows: TGCGCCAGCCGGGGTAGTCAAGATACGCAGTATTTT.

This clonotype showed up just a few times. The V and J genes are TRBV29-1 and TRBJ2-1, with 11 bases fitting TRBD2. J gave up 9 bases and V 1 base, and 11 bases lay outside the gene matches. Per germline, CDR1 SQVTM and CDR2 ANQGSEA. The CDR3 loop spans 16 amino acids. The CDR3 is CSVEATTSGVFVEQFF. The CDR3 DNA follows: TGCAGCGTTGAAGCGACGACTAGCGGGGTATTTGTTGAGCAGTTCTTC.

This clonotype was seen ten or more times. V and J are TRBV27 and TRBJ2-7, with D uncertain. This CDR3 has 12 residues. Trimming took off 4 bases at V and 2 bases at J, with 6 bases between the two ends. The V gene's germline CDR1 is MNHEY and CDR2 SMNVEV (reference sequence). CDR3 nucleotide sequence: TGTGCCAGCAGTTCCTACACCTACGAGCAGTACTTC. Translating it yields CASSSYTYEQYF.

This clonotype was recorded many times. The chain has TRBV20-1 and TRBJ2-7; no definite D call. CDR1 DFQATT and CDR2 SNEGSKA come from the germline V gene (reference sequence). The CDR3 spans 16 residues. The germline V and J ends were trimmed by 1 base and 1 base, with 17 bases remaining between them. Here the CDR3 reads CSARVVAGEESYEQYF. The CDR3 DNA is TGCAGTGCTAGAGTGGTTGCCGGTGAGGAATCCTACGAGCAGTACTTC.

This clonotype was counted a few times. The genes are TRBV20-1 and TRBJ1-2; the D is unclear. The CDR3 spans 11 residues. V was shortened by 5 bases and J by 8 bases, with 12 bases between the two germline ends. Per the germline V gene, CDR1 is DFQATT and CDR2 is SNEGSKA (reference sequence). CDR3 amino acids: CSAQTVSGYTF. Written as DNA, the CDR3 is TGCAGTGCTCAGACCGTGTCCGGCTACACCTTC.

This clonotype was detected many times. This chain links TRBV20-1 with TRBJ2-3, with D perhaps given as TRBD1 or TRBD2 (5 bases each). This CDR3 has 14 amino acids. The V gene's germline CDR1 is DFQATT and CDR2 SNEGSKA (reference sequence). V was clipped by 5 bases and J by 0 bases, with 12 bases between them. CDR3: CSASGTRSTDTQYF. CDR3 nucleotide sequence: TGCAGTGCTTCGGGGACGCGGAGCACAGATACGCAGTATTTT.

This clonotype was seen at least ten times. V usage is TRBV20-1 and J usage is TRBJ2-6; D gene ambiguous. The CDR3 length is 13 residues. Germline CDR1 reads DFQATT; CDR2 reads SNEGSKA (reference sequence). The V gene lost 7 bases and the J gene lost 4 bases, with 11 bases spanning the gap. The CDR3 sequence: CSGKRAGANVLTF. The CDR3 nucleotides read TGCAGTGGCAAGCGAGCCGGGGCCAACGTCCTGACTTTC.

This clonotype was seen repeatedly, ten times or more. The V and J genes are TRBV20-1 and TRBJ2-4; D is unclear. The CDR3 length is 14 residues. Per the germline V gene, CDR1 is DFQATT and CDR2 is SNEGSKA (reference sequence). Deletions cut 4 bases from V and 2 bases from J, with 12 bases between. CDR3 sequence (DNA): TGCAGTGCTATTAACCCTCTAACCAAAAACATTCAGTACTTC. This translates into CSAINPLTKNIQYF.

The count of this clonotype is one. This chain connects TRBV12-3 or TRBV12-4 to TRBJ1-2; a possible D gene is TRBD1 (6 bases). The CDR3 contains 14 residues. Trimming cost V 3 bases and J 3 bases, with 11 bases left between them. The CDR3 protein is CASSFQGRDYGYTF. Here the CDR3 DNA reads TGTGCCAGCAGTTTTCAGGGGCGAGACTATGGCTACACCTTC.

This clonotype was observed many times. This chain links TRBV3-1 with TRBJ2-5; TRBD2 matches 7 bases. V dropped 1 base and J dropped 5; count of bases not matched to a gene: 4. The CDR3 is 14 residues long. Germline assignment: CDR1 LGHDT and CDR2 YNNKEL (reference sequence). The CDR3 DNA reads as TGTGCCAGCAGCCAAGTCCTAGCGGATGAGACCCAGTACTTC. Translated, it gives CASSQVLADETQYF.

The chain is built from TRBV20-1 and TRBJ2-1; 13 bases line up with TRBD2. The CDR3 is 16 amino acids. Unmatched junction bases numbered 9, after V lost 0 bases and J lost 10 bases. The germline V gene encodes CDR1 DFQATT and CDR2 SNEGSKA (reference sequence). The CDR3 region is CSAREATSGGAEEQFF. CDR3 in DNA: TGCAGTGCTAGAGAAGCCACTAGCGGGGGGGCAGAAGAGCAGTTCTTC.

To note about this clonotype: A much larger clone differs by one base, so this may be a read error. CDR3 in DNA: TGCGCCAGCAGCTTGAATAAGGGGACAGGCGATGGCGACACCTTC. Encoded protein: CASSLNKGTGDGDTF. The gene calls are TRBV5-1 and TRBJ1-2; 8 bases map to TRBD1. The CDR3 covers 15 residues. Germline CDR1 SGHRS, CDR2 YFSETQ.